This T cell receptor beta chain emerged from a study of T cell repertoires in cytomegalovirus infection. Study-wide background: The study used recently identified HLA-C-restricted and well-studied HLA-B-restricted CMV epitopes. Matching HLA type and CMV infection were both indicated by public TCR beta signatures.

Germline CDR1 is SGHVS and CDR2 is FQNEAQ. This CDR3 comprises 15 residues. V was trimmed by 1 base and J by 3 bases, leaving 13 bases between them. TCRdb analysed the reads with MiXCR anew, one entry per CDR3 protein. The sample lists some 940,000 distinct CDR3 sequences, approximately 33% seen once, with around 15% in the top ten. Study-level points and caveats: In two of eight donors, the top clonotype was HLA-C-restricted CMV-specific.

Turning to this clonotype: The antigen is undetermined.

The genes are TRBV7-8 and TRBJ2-7; no reliable D call. The receptor was isolated from a human donor in good health (CMV status not recorded). Some clones in this sample may be carry-over from other donors' samples. The specimen was cultured CD8+ T cells from PBMCs, collected from culture after CMV antigen stimulation. Here the CDR3 reads CASSLEKGSLYEQYV. The CDR3 nucleotides read TGTGCCAGCAGCTTAGAGAAGGGTTCCCTCTACGAGCAGTACGTC.